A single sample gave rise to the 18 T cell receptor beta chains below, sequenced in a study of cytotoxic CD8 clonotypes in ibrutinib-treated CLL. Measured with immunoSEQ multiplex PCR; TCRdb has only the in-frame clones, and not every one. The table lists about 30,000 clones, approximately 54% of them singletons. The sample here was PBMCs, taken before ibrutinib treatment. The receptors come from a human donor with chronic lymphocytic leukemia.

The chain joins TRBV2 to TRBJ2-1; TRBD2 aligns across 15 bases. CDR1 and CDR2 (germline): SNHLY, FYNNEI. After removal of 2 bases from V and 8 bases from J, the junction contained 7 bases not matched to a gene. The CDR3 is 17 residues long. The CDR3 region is CASSETGLAGGSHEQFF. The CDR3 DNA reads TGTGCCAGCAGTGAAACGGGACTAGCGGGAGGTTCCCATGAGCAGTTCTTC.

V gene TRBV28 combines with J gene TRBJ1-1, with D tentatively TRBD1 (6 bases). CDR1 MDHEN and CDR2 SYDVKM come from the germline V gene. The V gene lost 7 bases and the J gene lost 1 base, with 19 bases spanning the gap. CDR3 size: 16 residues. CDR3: CASNYPKPTGNTEAFF. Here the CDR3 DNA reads TGTGCCAGCAACTACCCAAAACCGACAGGGAACACTGAAGCTTTCTTT.

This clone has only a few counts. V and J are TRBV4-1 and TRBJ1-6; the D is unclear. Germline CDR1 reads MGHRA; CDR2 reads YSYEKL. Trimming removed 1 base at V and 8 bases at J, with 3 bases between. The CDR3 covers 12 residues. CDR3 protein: CASSQGDSPLHF. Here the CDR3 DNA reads TGCGCCAGCAGCCAAGGAGATTCACCCCTCCACTTT.

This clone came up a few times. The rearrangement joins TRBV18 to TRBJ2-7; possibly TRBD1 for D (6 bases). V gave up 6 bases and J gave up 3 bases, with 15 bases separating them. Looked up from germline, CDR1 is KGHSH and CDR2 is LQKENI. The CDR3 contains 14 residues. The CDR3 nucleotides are TGTGCCAGCTCGTCCTCATGGACAGACTACGAGCAGTACTTC. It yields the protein CASSSSWTDYEQYF. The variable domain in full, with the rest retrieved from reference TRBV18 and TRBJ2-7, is NAGVMQNPRHLVRRRGQEARLRCSPMKGHSHVYWYRQLPEEGLKFMVYLQKENIIDESGMPKERFSAEFPKEGPSILRIQQVVRGDSAAYFCASSSSWTDYEQYFGPGTRLTVT.

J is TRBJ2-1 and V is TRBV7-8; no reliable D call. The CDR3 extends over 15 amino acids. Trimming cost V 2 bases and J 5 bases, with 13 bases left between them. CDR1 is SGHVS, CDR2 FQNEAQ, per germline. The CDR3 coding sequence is TGTGCCAGCAGCTTACTTGGCAGTGGGAACAATGAGCAGTTCTTC. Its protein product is CASSLLGSGNNEQFF.

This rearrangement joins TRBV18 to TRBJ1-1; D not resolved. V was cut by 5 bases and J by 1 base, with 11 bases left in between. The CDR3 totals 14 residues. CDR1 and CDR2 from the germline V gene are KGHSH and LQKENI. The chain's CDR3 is CASSRAGGNTEAFF. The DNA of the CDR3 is TGTGCCAGCTCAAGGGCCGGTGGGAACACTGAAGCTTTCTTT.

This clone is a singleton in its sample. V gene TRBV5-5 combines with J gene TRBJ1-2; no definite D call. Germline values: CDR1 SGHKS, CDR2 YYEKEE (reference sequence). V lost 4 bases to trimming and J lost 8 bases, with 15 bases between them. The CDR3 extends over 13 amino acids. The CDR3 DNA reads TGTGCCAGCAGCCTTGGGCCCATCCAAGGCTACACCTTC. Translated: CASSLGPIQGYTF.

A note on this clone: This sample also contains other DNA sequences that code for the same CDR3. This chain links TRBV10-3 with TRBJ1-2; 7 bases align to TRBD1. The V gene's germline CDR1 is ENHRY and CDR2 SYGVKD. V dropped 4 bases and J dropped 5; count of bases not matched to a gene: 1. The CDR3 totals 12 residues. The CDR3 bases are TGTGCCATCAGTGGGACAGGTTATGGCTACACCTTC. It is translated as CAISGTGYGYTF.

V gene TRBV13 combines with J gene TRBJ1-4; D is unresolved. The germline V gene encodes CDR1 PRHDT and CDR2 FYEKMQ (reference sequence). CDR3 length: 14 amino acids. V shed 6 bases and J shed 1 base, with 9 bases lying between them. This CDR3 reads CASSLGRTNEKLFF. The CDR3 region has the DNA TGTGCCAGCAGTCTGGGCAGAACTAATGAAAAACTGTTTTTT.

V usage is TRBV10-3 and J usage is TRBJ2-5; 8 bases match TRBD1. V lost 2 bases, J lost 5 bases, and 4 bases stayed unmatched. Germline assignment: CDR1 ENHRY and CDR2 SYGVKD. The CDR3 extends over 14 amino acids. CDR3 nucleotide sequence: TGTGCCATCAGTGAGGGGGACAGGACTGAGACCCAGTACTTC. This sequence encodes CAISEGDRTETQYF.

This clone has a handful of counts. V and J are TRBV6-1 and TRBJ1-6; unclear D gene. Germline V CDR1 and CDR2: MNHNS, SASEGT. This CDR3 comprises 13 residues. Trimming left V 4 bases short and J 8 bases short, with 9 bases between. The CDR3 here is CASSVVLDSPLHF. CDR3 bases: TGTGCCAGCAGTGTTGTATTAGATTCACCCCTCCACTTT.

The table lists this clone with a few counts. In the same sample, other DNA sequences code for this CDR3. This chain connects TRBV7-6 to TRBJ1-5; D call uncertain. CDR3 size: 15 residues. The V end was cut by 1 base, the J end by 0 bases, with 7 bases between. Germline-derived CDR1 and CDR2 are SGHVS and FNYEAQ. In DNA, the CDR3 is TGTGCCAGCAGCTTAGGCGCTCATAGCAATCAGCCCCAGCATTTT. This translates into CASSLGAHSNQPQHF.

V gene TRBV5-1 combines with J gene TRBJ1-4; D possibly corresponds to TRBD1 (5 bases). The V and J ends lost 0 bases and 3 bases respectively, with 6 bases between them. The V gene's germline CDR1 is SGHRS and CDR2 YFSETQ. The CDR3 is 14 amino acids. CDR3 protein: CASSLAGPNEKLFF. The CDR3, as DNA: TGCGCCAGCAGCTTGGCAGGGCCTAATGAAAAACTGTTTTTT. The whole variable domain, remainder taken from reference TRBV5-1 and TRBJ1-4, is KAGVTQTPRYLIKTRGQQVTLSCSPISGHRSVSWYQQTPGQGLQFLFEYFSETQRNKGNFPGRFSGRQFSNSRSEMNVSTLELGDSALYLCASSLAGPNEKLFFGSGTQLSVL.

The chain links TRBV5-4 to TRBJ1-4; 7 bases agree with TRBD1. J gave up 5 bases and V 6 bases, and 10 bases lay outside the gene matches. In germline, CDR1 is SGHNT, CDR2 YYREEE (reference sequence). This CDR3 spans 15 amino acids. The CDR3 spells CASTKGTALNEKLFF. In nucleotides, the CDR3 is TGTGCCAGCACGAAGGGGACAGCTTTAAATGAAAAACTGTTTTTT.

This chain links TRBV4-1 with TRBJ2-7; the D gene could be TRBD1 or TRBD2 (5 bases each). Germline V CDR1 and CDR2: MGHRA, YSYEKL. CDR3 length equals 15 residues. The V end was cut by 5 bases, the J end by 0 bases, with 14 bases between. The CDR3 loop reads CASSVRDLVSYEQYF. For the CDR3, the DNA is TGCGCCAGCAGCGTTCGGGACCTCGTCTCCTACGAGCAGTACTTC.

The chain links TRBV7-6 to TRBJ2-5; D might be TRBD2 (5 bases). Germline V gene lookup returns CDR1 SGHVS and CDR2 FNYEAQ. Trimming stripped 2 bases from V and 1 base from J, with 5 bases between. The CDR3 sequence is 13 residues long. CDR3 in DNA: TGTGCCAGCAGCTTACTAGCCCAAGAGACCCAGTACTTC. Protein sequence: CASSLLAQETQYF.

Here the CDR3 reads CASSPRFGGTGELFF. CDR3 sequence (DNA): TGTGCCAGCAGCCCCCGCTTTGGGGGGACCGGGGAGCTGTTTTTT. The chain links TRBV11-3 to TRBJ2-2, with D maybe TRBD2 (6 bases). The CDR3 is 15 residues long. V was clipped by 5 bases and J by 5 bases, with 15 bases between them. Germline assignment: CDR1 SGHNT and CDR2 YENEEA.

The CDR3 nucleotides read TGCGCCAGCAGCACTCTAACCGGGACTAGCGGGAGGTTGGTTGAGCAGTTCTTC. This encodes CASSTLTGTSGRLVEQFF. The chain uses TRBV5-1 and TRBJ2-1; 15 nucleotides agree with TRBD2. Germline CDR1 reads SGHRS; CDR2 reads YFSETQ. The CDR3 runs to 18 residues. The V gene end was trimmed by 4 bases and the J gene end by 9 bases; junction bases not matched to a gene: 14.